A single sample gave rise to the 10 T cell receptor beta chains below, sequenced in a study of regulatory T cells in long-lasting Graves disease. With iRepertoire HTBI primers and Arm-PCR of CDR3 regions, TCR beta libraries were built. TCRdb reprocessed the multiplex PCR reads with MiXCR, giving one entry per CDR3 protein. The profile shows over 650,000 distinct CDR3 sequences, 30% of them singletons. Sample time point: persistent/refractory GD, antithyroid drugs over 5 years with positive TRAb. The TCR library was made from RNA that had been extracted from PBMCs in TRIzol. This specimen consisted of peripheral blood mononuclear cells (PBMCs), obtained when the disease was refractory, from a patient treated with antithyroid drugs. These receptor sequences come from a female donor with Graves disease.

This clonotype showed up just a few times. The V call is TRBV7-9, the J call TRBJ2-5; 9 nucleotides match TRBD2. Germline V gene sequence: CDR1 SEHNR, CDR2 FQNEAQ (reference sequence). Unmatched junction bases numbered 8, after V lost 5 bases and J lost 1 base. This CDR3 is built from 16 residues. CDR3 amino acids: CASSRLSGGTQETQYF. DNA of the CDR3: TGTGCCAGCAGCCGCCTTAGCGGGGGAACCCAAGAGACCCAGTACTTC.

The chain carries TRBV19 and TRBJ1-1; the D gene is possibly TRBD1 (5 bases). The CDR3 is 15 residues long. Germline V gives CDR1 LNHDA, CDR2 SQIVND (reference sequence). V was pared by 1 base and J by 0 bases, with 9 bases between. The DNA for the CDR3 is TGTGCCAGTAGTATAGGGGGACTGCTGAACACTGAAGCTTTCTTT. This sequence encodes CASSIGGLLNTEAFF.

This clonotype was counted only a few times. This chain connects TRBV25-1 to TRBJ2-4; D unclear. Per germline, CDR1 MGHDK and CDR2 SYGVNS. V lost 2 bases and J lost 6, with 11 bases in between. The CDR3 runs 14 residues. The CDR3 nucleotides read TGTGCCAGCAGTGAAGAGAGGTCGGGAAACATTCAGTACTTC. Its protein is CASSEERSGNIQYF. Supplemented by reference TRBV25-1 and TRBJ2-4, the full variable domain reads EADIYQTPRYLVIGTGKKITLECSQTMGHDKMYWYQQDPGMELHLIHYSYGVNSTEKGDLSSESTVSRIRTEHFPLTLESARPSHTSQYLCASSEERSGNIQYFGAGTRLSVL.

The chain joins TRBV3-1 to TRBJ2-3; maybe TRBD2 (6 bases). There are 17 residues in the CDR3. CDR1 is LGHDT, CDR2 YNNKEL, per germline (reference sequence). V gave up 3 bases and J gave up 4 bases, with 20 bases separating them. The CDR3 coding sequence is TGTGCCAGCAGCCACAGCCTTAGCGGAGCGGCACCAGATACGCAGTATTTT. Residues: CASSHSLSGAAPDTQYF.

The chain combines TRBV5-1 with TRBJ2-7, with 8 nucleotides matching TRBD2. Germline CDR1 and CDR2: SGHRS and YFSETQ. The CDR3 is made up of 15 amino acids. V lost 3 bases to trimming and J lost 7 bases; unmatched junction nucleotides: 12. This chain's CDR3 is CASSSQVTSAGEQYF. The DNA for the CDR3 is TGCGCCAGCAGCTCCCAGGTGACTAGCGCCGGAGAGCAGTACTTC.

A note on this clonotype: Without the conserved terminal phenylalanine or tryptophan, this CDR3 likely stems from a read error. The chain carries TRBV6-2 or TRBV6-3 and TRBJ1-2; D ambiguous. The CDR3 totals 15 residues. The germline gives CDR1 MNHEY, CDR2 SVGEGT. The V end lost 6 bases, the J end lost 7 bases, and 21 bases lay between the germline ends. The chain's CDR3 is CASSPQLGEGRGYTS. Written as DNA, the CDR3 is TGTGCCAGCAGCCCCCAGTTAGGCGAAGGCCGTGGCTACACCTCC.

V usage is TRBV7-9 and J usage is TRBJ1-1, with a weak D call TRBD1 (5 bases). CDR1 and CDR2 (germline): SEHNR, FQNEAQ (reference sequence). CDR3 length equals 15 residues. V shed 7 bases and J shed 0 bases, with 15 bases lying between them. The CDR3 spells CASTNPGRMNTEAFF. The CDR3 DNA sequence: TGTGCCAGCACAAATCCGGGACGGATGAACACTGAAGCTTTCTTT.

This clonotype was detected a few times. Here the CDR3 reads CATSESGTLEKLFF. The CDR3, as DNA: TGTGCCACCAGTGAGTCCGGGACTCTGGAAAAACTGTTTTTT. The chain joins TRBV24-1 to TRBJ1-4; TRBD1 might be the D (5 bases). V was pared by 4 bases and J by 8 bases, with 13 bases between. The germline V gene encodes CDR1 KGHDR and CDR2 SFDVKD. The CDR3 is made up of 14 amino acids.

This clonotype was found a few times. This rearrangement joins TRBV10-3 to TRBJ1-1; 7 nucleotides line up with TRBD1. Germline CDR1 and CDR2: ENHRY and SYGVKD. The CDR3 loop spans 15 amino acids. Trimming cost V 6 bases and J 1 base; bases outside gene matches: 8. CDR3 protein: CAIRMGDSWNTEAFF. The CDR3 DNA sequence: TGTGCCATCAGGATGGGGGACAGTTGGAACACTGAAGCTTTCTTT.

V usage is TRBV12-3 or TRBV12-4 and J usage is TRBJ2-2; D might be TRBD2 (6 bases). The CDR3 covers 15 residues. V was cut by 6 bases and J by 2 bases, with 13 bases left in between. The CDR3 sequence: CASRAFGGNTGELFF. The DNA for the CDR3 is TGTGCCAGCAGGGCTTTCGGGGGAAACACCGGGGAGCTGTTTTTT.